The rows below give T cell receptor beta chains drawn from one sample of a study of cytomegalovirus exposure and HLA in healthy donors. The table came from immunoSEQ multiplex PCR; TCRdb's copy has only in-frame clones and leaves some out. The sample includes around 170,000 clones, 60% to 80% of them seen just once. The specimen was PBMCs. The source of these receptors is a man in his 60s in good health and CMV-seronegative. The CDR3 runs from the conserved cysteine through the conserved F or W. The order of the fields is V gene, D gene, clone size, J gene, CDR3 DNA, CDR3 protein. The D gene is left open where the match is weak. Size tells how often a clone was seen (once, few, many) or the class of an expanded clone, and some rows leave it out.

V gene: TRBV19
D gene: TRBD1
clone size: NA
J gene: TRBJ1-2
CDR3 DNA: TGTGCCAGTAGTGGTACAGGGGGAAACTATGGCTACACCTTC
CDR3 protein: CASSGTGGNYGYTF

V gene: TRBV9
D gene: TRBD2
clone size: NA
J gene: TRBJ2-7
CDR3 DNA: TGTGCCAGCAGCGTAGGTAGCAGAGGACTAGCAGAGCAGTACTTC
CDR3 protein: CASSVGSRGLAEQYF

V gene: TRBV5-1
D gene: NA
clone size: NA
J gene: TRBJ2-3
CDR3 DNA: TGCGCCAGCAGCGAAATAGGCAGGGTAATCGGGCAGTATTTT
CDR3 protein: CASSEIGRVIGQYF

V gene: TRBV10-3
D gene: NA
clone size: NA
J gene: TRBJ1-2
CDR3 DNA: TGTGCCACCAGCCCAGACAGGCACCTGGGGTATGGCTACACCTTC
CDR3 protein: CATSPDRHLGYGYTF

V gene: TRBV5-4
D gene: TRBD2
clone size: once
J gene: TRBJ2-5
CDR3 DNA: TGTGCCAGCAGCCTCGCGGGGGATGCGAGCGGGGAGACCCAGTACTTC
CDR3 protein: CASSLAGDASGETQYF

V gene: TRBV12-2
D gene: NA
clone size: NA
J gene: TRBJ2-3
CDR3 DNA: TGTGCAAGTCGCTTAGCCTCGGCTAGCGGGACCCAATTATATACGGAGATACACGCAGATACGCAGTATTTT
CDR3 protein: CASRLASASGTQLYTEIHADTQYF

V gene: TRBV2
D gene: TRBD1
clone size: NA
J gene: TRBJ1-6
CDR3 DNA: TGTGCCAGCGGGACAGAAAGCTCCTATAATTCACCCCTCCACTTT
CDR3 protein: CASGTESSYNSPLHF

V gene: TRBV2
D gene: NA
clone size: once
J gene: TRBJ2-7
CDR3 DNA: TGTGCCAGCAGTGCGAGGAGCTCCTACGAGCAGTACTTC
CDR3 protein: CASSARSSYEQYF

V gene: TRBV10-3
D gene: NA
clone size: few
J gene: TRBJ1-1
CDR3 DNA: TGTGCCATCACTGAGACACAGGGGAACACTGAAGCTTTCTTT
CDR3 protein: CAITETQGNTEAFF

V gene: TRBV12-5
D gene: NA
clone size: NA
J gene: TRBJ1-1
CDR3 DNA: TGTGCTAGTGTTCGCGGGGTCATGAACACTGAAGCTTTCTTT
CDR3 protein: CASVRGVMNTEAFF

V gene: TRBV4-1
D gene: TRBD1
clone size: NA
J gene: TRBJ1-5
CDR3 DNA: TGCGCCAGCAGCCAAGAAGGACAGGGGGTAGGCAATCAGCCCCAGCATTTT
CDR3 protein: CASSQEGQGVGNQPQHF

V gene: TRBV18
D gene: NA
clone size: NA
J gene: TRBJ1-2
CDR3 DNA: TGTGCCAGCTCACCAGAGGCAGGGCCCAACTATGGCTACACCTTC
CDR3 protein: CASSPEAGPNYGYTF

V gene: TRBV5-1
D gene: TRBD2
clone size: NA
J gene: TRBJ2-2
CDR3 DNA: TGCGCCAGCAGCTTGGGCGGCGGGAGTGTCACCGGGGAGCTGTTTTTT
CDR3 protein: CASSLGGGSVTGELFF

V gene: TRBV5-4
D gene: NA
clone size: NA
J gene: TRBJ1-1
CDR3 DNA: TGTGCCAGCAGCCCTGGGGGGAGGAGCACTGAAGCTTTCTTT
CDR3 protein: CASSPGGRSTEAFF

V gene: TRBV6-6
D gene: NA
clone size: NA
J gene: TRBJ1-2
CDR3 DNA: TGTGCCAGCAGTTACGTCGGTGGCTACACCTTC
CDR3 protein: CASSYVGGYTF

V gene: TRBV28
D gene: NA
clone size: NA
J gene: TRBJ1-2
CDR3 DNA: TGTGCCAGCAGTTTGAGTGGGGCCTATGGCTACCCCTTC
CDR3 protein: CASSLSGAYGYPF

V gene: TRBV7-2
D gene: TRBD1
clone size: NA
J gene: TRBJ2-7
CDR3 DNA: TGTGCCAGCAGCAAGTACGGACAGGGAACCTACGAGCAGTACTTC
CDR3 protein: CASSKYGQGTYEQYF

V gene: TRBV9
D gene: TRBD2
clone size: NA
J gene: TRBJ2-7
CDR3 DNA: TGTGCCAGCAGCGTTGAGGCGGGGGGCCCATACGAGCAGTACTTC
CDR3 protein: CASSVEAGGPYEQYF

V gene: TRBV18
D gene: NA
clone size: NA
J gene: TRBJ1-1
CDR3 DNA: TGTGCCAGCTCACGTGGGGGGGTTGGCGTCACTGAAGCTTTCTTT
CDR3 protein: CASSRGGVGVTEAFF

V gene: TRBV13
D gene: NA
clone size: NA
J gene: TRBJ1-6
CDR3 DNA: TGTGCCAGCAGCCCGAGGAGCTCCTATAATTCACCCCTCCACTTT
CDR3 protein: CASSPRSSYNSPLHF

V gene: TRBV18
D gene: TRBD1
clone size: NA
J gene: TRBJ1-1
CDR3 DNA: TGTGCCAGCTCACCAACTAGACGCCAGGGGGCAATCACTGAAGCTTTCTTT
CDR3 protein: CASSPTRRQGAITEAFF

V gene: TRBV19
D gene: NA
clone size: NA
J gene: TRBJ1-5
CDR3 DNA: TGTGCCAGTAGTACCACCTTCGACAGATATAGCAATCAGCCCCAGCATTTT
CDR3 protein: CASSTTFDRYSNQPQHF

V gene: TRBV19
D gene: TRBD2
clone size: NA
J gene: TRBJ2-7
CDR3 DNA: TGTGCCAGTTCCGAGCTAGCGGGGACGGGGGGCTACGAGCAGTACTTC
CDR3 protein: CASSELAGTGGYEQYF

V gene: TRBV15
D gene: NA
clone size: NA
J gene: TRBJ1-1
CDR3 DNA: TGTGCCACCAGCAGGGGAGGGACTTCCGAAGCTTTCTTT
CDR3 protein: CATSRGGTSEAFF

V gene: TRBV10-3
D gene: TRBD1
clone size: NA
J gene: TRBJ2-6
CDR3 DNA: TGTGCCACCACCGGGACAGGGGACTCTGGGGCCAACGTCCTGACTTTC
CDR3 protein: CATTGTGDSGANVLTF

V gene: TRBV7-8
D gene: NA
clone size: NA
J gene: TRBJ1-1
CDR3 DNA: TGTGCCAGCAGCTTAGCGGTGGCGGGGCGCACTGAAGCTTTCTTT
CDR3 protein: CASSLAVAGRTEAFF

V gene: TRBV11-2
D gene: TRBD1
clone size: few
J gene: TRBJ2-7
CDR3 DNA: TGTGCCAGCAGTTACCCCGGGACAGGGGCGTACGAGCAGTACTTC
CDR3 protein: CASSYPGTGAYEQYF

V gene: TRBV5-1
D gene: NA
clone size: few
J gene: TRBJ1-1
CDR3 DNA: TGCGCCAGCAGCTTCGACCAGGGAGGCATGAACACTGAAGCTTTCTTT
CDR3 protein: CASSFDQGGMNTEAFF

V gene: TRBV28
D gene: NA
clone size: NA
J gene: TRBJ1-2
CDR3 DNA: TGTGCCAGTGGTCCCCGGGGCTACACCTTC
CDR3 protein: CASGPRGYTF

V gene: TRBV10-2
D gene: TRBD1
clone size: NA
J gene: TRBJ2-7
CDR3 DNA: TGCGCCAGCGGAAAGCCCCAGGGGGCTTCTTACGAGCAGTACTTC
CDR3 protein: CASGKPQGASYEQYF

V gene: TRBV6-1
D gene: TRBD1
clone size: once
J gene: TRBJ1-2
CDR3 DNA: TGTGCCAGCAGTGAAGCCCTCGGACAGGCCGGTTATGGCTACACCTTC
CDR3 protein: CASSEALGQAGYGYTF

V gene: TRBV19
D gene: TRBD2
clone size: NA
J gene: TRBJ2-3
CDR3 DNA: TGTGCCAGTAGTATAGTTACGCCTAGCGGGAGCACAGATACGCAGTATTTT
CDR3 protein: CASSIVTPSGSTDTQYF

V gene: TRBV28
D gene: TRBD1
clone size: NA
J gene: TRBJ1-5
CDR3 DNA: TGTGCCAGCAGAAGACAGGGCGGGTTCAATCAGCCCCAGCATTTT
CDR3 protein: CASRRQGGFNQPQHF

V gene: TRBV19
D gene: NA
clone size: NA
J gene: TRBJ1-5
CDR3 DNA: TGTGCCAGTAGATACATGGGGCAAAGCAATCAGCCCCAGCATTTT
CDR3 protein: CASRYMGQSNQPQHF

V gene: TRBV28
D gene: TRBD1
clone size: NA
J gene: TRBJ1-2
CDR3 DNA: TGTGCCAGCAGTTCAAGACAGGGTGCAAACTATGGCTACACCTTC
CDR3 protein: CASSSRQGANYGYTF

V gene: TRBV5-1
D gene: NA
clone size: NA
J gene: TRBJ2-1
CDR3 DNA: TGCGCCAGCCCCCAGGGGGGATCTTACAATGAGCAGTTCTTC
CDR3 protein: CASPQGGSYNEQFF

V gene: TRBV6-5
D gene: TRBD2
clone size: once
J gene: TRBJ2-7
CDR3 DNA: TGTGCCAGCAGTTACTCACGCGGGAGGGCCTCCTACGAGCAGTACTTC
CDR3 protein: CASSYSRGRASYEQYF

V gene: TRBV7-2
D gene: TRBD2
clone size: NA
J gene: TRBJ2-1
CDR3 DNA: TGTGCCAGCAGTATCTGGACTAGCGGGTCCAATGAGCAGTTCTTC
CDR3 protein: CASSIWTSGSNEQFF

V gene: TRBV5-3
D gene: NA
clone size: NA
J gene: TRBJ2-7
CDR3 DNA: TGTGCCAGAAGCTTCGCGTTAGGGGACAACGAGCAGTACTTC
CDR3 protein: CARSFALGDNEQYF

V gene: TRBV5-6
D gene: NA
clone size: NA
J gene: TRBJ2-7
CDR3 DNA: TGTGCCAGCAGCAATAGTGACTACGAGCAGTACTTC
CDR3 protein: CASSNSDYEQYF

V gene: TRBV4-1
D gene: TRBD1
clone size: few
J gene: TRBJ1-2
CDR3 DNA: TGCGCCAGCAGCCCCAGGACAGGACTCTATGGCTACACCTTC
CDR3 protein: CASSPRTGLYGYTF

V gene: TRBV7-8
D gene: TRBD1
clone size: NA
J gene: TRBJ1-5
CDR3 DNA: TGTGCCAGCAGCTTAGGTCGTTTAGGGGGCATGAGTCAGCCCCAGCATTTT
CDR3 protein: CASSLGRLGGMSQPQHF

V gene: TRBV5-1
D gene: NA
clone size: NA
J gene: TRBJ2-5
CDR3 DNA: TGCGCCAGCAGCTTGGGTCAGAAAGAGACCCAGTACTTC
CDR3 protein: CASSLGQKETQYF

V gene: TRBV7-9
D gene: TRBD2
clone size: NA
J gene: TRBJ2-5
CDR3 DNA: TGTGCCAGCAGCATCGGGACTAGGGGAAGCCAAGAGACCCAGTACTTC
CDR3 protein: CASSIGTRGSQETQYF

V gene: TRBV2
D gene: TRBD1
clone size: NA
J gene: TRBJ2-1
CDR3 DNA: TGTGCCAGCAGGAGGGGACAGGGGAATGAGCAGTTCTTC
CDR3 protein: CASRRGQGNEQFF

V gene: TRBV5-1
D gene: NA
clone size: NA
J gene: TRBJ2-2
CDR3 DNA: TGCGCCAGCAGCTTGACAGTTACCGGGGAGCTGTTTTTT
CDR3 protein: CASSLTVTGELFF

V gene: TRBV7-9
D gene: TRBD1
clone size: NA
J gene: TRBJ1-1
CDR3 DNA: TGTGCCAGCAGCTTGGCACAGGGGGGGGAAGCTTTCTTT
CDR3 protein: CASSLAQGGEAFF

V gene: TRBV25-1
D gene: TRBD1
clone size: once
J gene: TRBJ1-2
CDR3 DNA: TGTGCCAGCAGTGAATCGGGACAGAACTATGGCTACCCCTTC
CDR3 protein: CASSESGQNYGYPF

V gene: TRBV2
D gene: TRBD1
clone size: NA
J gene: TRBJ1-1
CDR3 DNA: TGTGCCAGCAGTGCCCCCTCGACAGGGATCTCTGAAGCTTTCTTT
CDR3 protein: CASSAPSTGISEAFF

V gene: TRBV5-6
D gene: TRBD2
clone size: few
J gene: TRBJ2-7
CDR3 DNA: TGTGCCAGCAGCTTGGGGACTAGCGGCCCCTACGAGCAGTACTTC
CDR3 protein: CASSLGTSGPYEQYF

V gene: TRBV5-1
D gene: TRBD1
clone size: NA
J gene: TRBJ2-7
CDR3 DNA: TGCGCCAGCAGCTACCGGGACAGGGGTGATTACGAGCAGTACTTC
CDR3 protein: CASSYRDRGDYEQYF

V gene: TRBV18
D gene: TRBD1
clone size: NA
J gene: TRBJ1-2
CDR3 DNA: TGTGCCAGCTCACGCGGACAGGAGACTAACTATGGCTACACCTTC
CDR3 protein: CASSRGQETNYGYTF

V gene: TRBV19
D gene: TRBD2
clone size: once
J gene: TRBJ2-6
CDR3 DNA: TGTGCCAGTACCCAACTACCTCCGGGACTAGCGTCCGGGGCCAACGTCCTGACTTTC
CDR3 protein: CASTQLPPGLASGANVLTF

V gene: TRBV5-1
D gene: NA
clone size: NA
J gene: TRBJ2-2
CDR3 DNA: TGCGCCAGCAGCTCCCAGGGGGGCACCGGGGAGCTGTTTTTT
CDR3 protein: CASSSQGGTGELFF

V gene: TRBV5-6
D gene: NA
clone size: few
J gene: TRBJ1-1
CDR3 DNA: TGTGCCAGCAGCTTGGTTGGCAGGACAGTGGGTGAAGCTTTCTTT
CDR3 protein: CASSLVGRTVGEAFF

V gene: TRBV2
D gene: NA
clone size: NA
J gene: TRBJ1-5
CDR3 DNA: TGTGCCAGCAATGGGGGGGGTGGCAATCAGCCCCAGCATTTT
CDR3 protein: CASNGGGGNQPQHF

V gene: TRBV5-6
D gene: NA
clone size: few
J gene: TRBJ2-7
CDR3 DNA: TGTGCCAGCAGCAGACTACAAGGCACCTACGAGCAGTACTTC
CDR3 protein: CASSRLQGTYEQYF

V gene: TRBV27
D gene: TRBD2
clone size: NA
J gene: TRBJ2-7
CDR3 DNA: TGTGCCAGCAGTTTAGGGACTAGCCCCCGGTACGAGTACTTC
CDR3 protein: CASSLGTSPRYEYF